The rows below give T cell receptor beta chains drawn from one sample of a study of cytomegalovirus exposure and HLA in healthy donors. Produced via immunoSEQ multiplex PCR; TCRdb's table is partial and in-frame only. The sample contains tens of thousands of clones, approximately 91% of which appear only once. What was sequenced was PBMCs. The source of these receptors is a man aged 25 to 40 in good health and CMV-seronegative. CDR3s include the opening cysteine and the closing phenylalanine or tryptophan. The D gene is left open where the match is weak. Clone size is stated in some rows and not others, as once, few, many or a class when expanded.

v_gene	abundance	d_gene	j_gene	CDR3aa	CDR3nt
TRBV23-1	-	-	TRBJ2-7	CASRHHRPMNSYEQYF	TGCGCCAGCAGACATCACCGCCCGATGAACTCCTACGAGCAGTACTTC
TRBV7-9	-	TRBD1	TRBJ1-3	CASSSATGAGNTIYF	TGTGCCAGCAGCTCCGCGACAGGGGCTGGAAACACCATATATTTT
TRBV19	-	-	TRBJ2-1	CASSISSDSRRYNEQFF	TGTGCCAGTAGTATTTCTTCGGACTCTCGGCGATACAATGAGCAGTTCTTC
TRBV11-1	once	-	TRBJ2-7	CASSVFRDTSREQYF	TGTGCCAGCAGCGTTTTCCGGGACACTTCTCGCGAGCAGTACTTC
TRBV4-2	-	TRBD2	TRBJ2-5	CASSQDLGLAGVQETQYF	TGTGCCAGCAGCCAAGATCTAGGACTAGCGGGGGTTCAAGAGACCCAGTACTTC
TRBV25-1	-	TRBD1	TRBJ2-1	CASSEETGSSYNEQFF	TGTGCCAGCAGTGAGGAGACAGGGAGCTCCTACAATGAGCAGTTCTTC
TRBV28	-	-	TRBJ2-7	CASSFWGVYEQYF	TGTGCCAGCAGTTTTTGGGGGGTCTACGAGCAGTACTTC
TRBV28	few	TRBD1	TRBJ1-4	CASSFGDRANEKLFF	TGTGCCAGCAGTTTTGGGGACAGAGCTAATGAAAAACTGTTTTTT
TRBV2	-	-	TRBJ2-7	CASKGRGYFEQYF	TGTGCCAGCAAGGGCAGGGGTTACTTCGAGCAGTACTTC
TRBV4-1	-	-	TRBJ1-3	CASSEGHPTVSGNTIYF	TGCGCCAGCAGCGAAGGGCACCCGACAGTTTCTGGAAACACCATATATTTT
TRBV6-4	-	TRBD1	TRBJ2-3	CASSDTRDRGTNTQYF	TGTGCCAGCAGTGACACCCGGGACAGGGGAACAAATACGCAGTATTTT
TRBV7-9	-	TRBD1	TRBJ2-4	CASSPLDRVRAIAKNIQYF	TGTGCCAGCAGCCCTCTAGACAGGGTTCGGGCTATAGCCAAAAACATTCAGTACTTC
TRBV7-2	-	TRBD2	TRBJ2-3	CASSLSGGAADTQYF	TGTGCCAGCAGCCTCAGCGGGGGGGCAGCTGATACGCAGTATTTT
TRBV5-1	-	-	TRBJ2-2	CASSLGLGEGGELFF	TGCGCCAGCAGCTTGGGACTAGGGGAAGGCGGGGAGCTGTTTTTT
TRBV13	-	-	TRBJ2-3	CASSPGAHTDTQYF	TGTGCCAGCAGCCCAGGGGCCCACACAGATACGCAGTATTTT
TRBV11-2	-	-	TRBJ2-5	CASSSGLIADMWQETQYF	TGTGCCAGCAGCTCAGGGTTGATAGCCGATATGTGGCAAGAGACCCAGTACTTC
TRBV9	-	-	TRBJ2-5	CASAGAGEETQYF	TGTGCCAGCGCAGGGGCAGGGGAGGAGACCCAGTACTTC
TRBV5-1	-	TRBD2	TRBJ2-1	CASSLVVSGRAWNEQFF	TGCGCCAGCAGCTTGGTCGTTAGCGGGAGGGCGTGGAATGAGCAGTTCTTC
TRBV28	-	-	TRBJ1-4	CASSFRWGPQGEKLFF	TGTGCCAGCAGTTTTAGGTGGGGACCTCAGGGGGAAAAACTGTTTTTT
TRBV2	-	TRBD2	TRBJ2-5	CASRTGTSGAQETQYF	TGTGCCAGCAGGACAGGGACTAGCGGGGCACAAGAGACCCAGTACTTC
TRBV18	-	-	TRBJ2-5	CASSPTGQETQYF	TGTGCCAGCTCACCGACGGGACAAGAGACCCAGTACTTC
TRBV5-4	-	TRBD1	TRBJ1-2	CASSSETGLGYTF	TGTGCCAGCAGCTCGGAGACAGGGCTTGGCTACACCTTC
TRBV6-5	once	-	TRBJ2-3	CASSYTSTDTQYF	TGTGCCAGCAGTTATACTAGCACAGATACGCAGTATTTT
TRBV28	-	TRBD1	TRBJ1-5	CASRTDRDYQPQHF	TGTGCCAGCAGAACGGACAGGGACTATCAGCCCCAGCATTTT
TRBV10-3	-	TRBD1	TRBJ1-1	CAIRQGAMNTEAFF	TGTGCCATCCGACAGGGGGCTATGAACACTGAAGCTTTCTTT
TRBV6-1	-	-	TRBJ2-1	CASSEWTNNEQFF	TGTGCCAGCAGTGAATGGACAAACAATGAGCAGTTCTTC
TRBV6-4	-	TRBD2	TRBJ2-1	CASSRLREGGEEQFF	TGTGCCAGCAGCCGGCTTCGGGAGGGGGGGGAAGAGCAGTTCTTC
TRBV28	-	-	TRBJ2-4	CASSLYRRAKNIQYF	TGTGCCAGCAGTTTATATCGGAGAGCCAAAAACATTCAGTACTTC
TRBV28	-	TRBD1	TRBJ1-5	CASRVRTGDQPQHF	TGTGCCAGCAGGGTTAGGACAGGGGATCAGCCCCAGCATTTT
TRBV29-1	-	TRBD1	TRBJ1-1	CSVFIGDSRMNTEAFF	TGCAGCGTTTTTATTGGGGACAGTCGAATGAACACTGAAGCTTTCTTT
TRBV5-1	-	TRBD2	TRBJ2-3	CASSPLGLAKDTQYF	TGCGCCAGCAGCCCCCTAGGACTAGCGAAAGATACGCAGTATTTT
TRBV19	-	-	TRBJ2-7	CASSIQGMLTEQYF	TGTGCCAGTAGTATTCAGGGAATGTTGACCGAGCAGTACTTC
TRBV6-1	-	TRBD2	TRBJ2-1	CASSGRRGGSVEQFF	TGTGCCAGCAGTGGAAGACGGGGGGGATCTGTTGAGCAGTTCTTC
TRBV2	few	TRBD1	TRBJ1-5	CASSFQGATSNQPQHF	TGTGCCAGCAGTTTCCAGGGGGCAACTAGCAATCAGCCCCAGCATTTT
TRBV6-5	-	TRBD2	TRBJ2-1	CASKGGLASNEQFF	TGTGCCAGCAAAGGAGGACTAGCCTCCAATGAGCAGTTCTTC
TRBV10-3	-	-	TRBJ2-2	CAISESTRLGELFF	TGTGCCATCAGTGAGTCGACTCGCCTCGGGGAGCTGTTTTTT
TRBV6-4	-	TRBD2	TRBJ2-3	CASSPDTSAPSTDTQYF	TGTGCCAGCAGTCCCGATACTAGCGCTCCTAGCACAGATACGCAGTATTTT
TRBV11-2	-	TRBD2	TRBJ2-3	CASSPERVGTSNYF	TGTGCCAGCAGCCCCGAAAGGGTCGGGACTAGCAATTATTTT
TRBV6-5	-	-	TRBJ1-5	CASSLDSRSDQPQHF	TGTGCCAGCAGTTTGGACAGTAGGTCAGATCAGCCCCAGCATTTT
TRBV9	-	-	TRBJ2-7	CASSEGGTALYEQYF	TGTGCCAGCAGTGAAGGGGGGACAGCGCTCTACGAGCAGTACTTC
TRBV4-1	-	-	TRBJ2-1	CASGHLGRQDNEQFF	TGCGCCAGCGGCCATCTGGGGCGACAGGACAATGAGCAGTTCTTC
TRBV7-9	-	-	TRBJ1-1	CASSLGQGVVTEAFF	TGTGCCAGCAGCCTGGGCCAGGGTGTGGTTACTGAAGCTTTCTTT
TRBV27	-	-	TRBJ2-1	CASSFAGGRFREQFF	TGTGCCAGCAGTTTCGCCGGGGGTCGATTTAGGGAGCAGTTCTTC
TRBV4-2	once	-	TRBJ2-7	CASSQDPYSGEQYF	TGTGCCAGCAGCCAAGATCCATACAGCGGGGAGCAGTACTTC
TRBV18	-	-	TRBJ2-6	CASSPLATSFDSGANVLTF	TGTGCCAGCTCACCATTGGCAACTAGCTTTGACTCTGGGGCCAACGTCCTGACTTTC
TRBV7-8	-	TRBD1	TRBJ2-7	CASSPGTGRFEQYF	TGTGCCAGCAGCCCAGGGACAGGGAGGTTCGAGCAGTACTTC
TRBV28	-	-	TRBJ1-1	CASSDGGTEAFF	TGTGCCAGCAGTGACGGGGGTACTGAAGCTTTCTTT
TRBV9	-	-	TRBJ1-2	CASSVEGGLSNYGYTF	TGTGCCAGCAGCGTAGAGGGCGGACTCTCGAACTATGGCTACACCTTC
TRBV28	-	TRBD1	TRBJ2-1	CASSRLGGQGAYEQFF	TGTGCCAGCAGCCGCCTCGGGGGACAGGGGGCTTACGAGCAGTTCTTC
TRBV18	-	-	TRBJ2-2	CASSPPSQFANTGELFF	TGTGCCAGCTCACCACCCTCGCAGTTCGCGAACACCGGGGAGCTGTTTTTT
TRBV6-5	-	-	TRBJ1-2	CASCRQTRSYGYTF	TGTGCCAGCTGTAGACAAACGCGTTCCTATGGCTACACCTTC
TRBV10-3	-	-	TRBJ2-6	CAISESWVTSSGANVLTF	TGTGCCATCAGTGAGTCTTGGGTAACTAGTTCTGGGGCCAACGTCCTGACTTTC
TRBV2	once	-	TRBJ2-2	CASSRTQGITGELFF	TGTGCCAGCAGCAGGACCCAGGGAATCACCGGGGAGCTGTTTTTT